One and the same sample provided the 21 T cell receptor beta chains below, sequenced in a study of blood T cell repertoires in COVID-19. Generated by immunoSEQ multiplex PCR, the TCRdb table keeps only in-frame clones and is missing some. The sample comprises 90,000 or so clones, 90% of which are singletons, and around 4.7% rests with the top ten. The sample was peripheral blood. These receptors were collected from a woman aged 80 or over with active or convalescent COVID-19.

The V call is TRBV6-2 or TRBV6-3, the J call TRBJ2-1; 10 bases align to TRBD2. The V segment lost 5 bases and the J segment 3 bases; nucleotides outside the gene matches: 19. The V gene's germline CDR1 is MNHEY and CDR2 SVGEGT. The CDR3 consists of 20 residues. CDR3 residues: CASSGTGSGRAGKNYNEQFF. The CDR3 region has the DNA TGTGCCAGCAGTGGTACAGGGAGCGGGAGGGCCGGAAAGAACTACAATGAGCAGTTCTTC.

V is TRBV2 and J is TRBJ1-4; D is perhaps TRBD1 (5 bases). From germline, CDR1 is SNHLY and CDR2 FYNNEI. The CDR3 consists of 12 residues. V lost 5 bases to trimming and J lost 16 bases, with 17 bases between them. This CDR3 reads CASSPSRDSRFF. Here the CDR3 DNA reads TGTGCCAGCAGTCCCAGCCGGGACTCACGGTTTTTT.

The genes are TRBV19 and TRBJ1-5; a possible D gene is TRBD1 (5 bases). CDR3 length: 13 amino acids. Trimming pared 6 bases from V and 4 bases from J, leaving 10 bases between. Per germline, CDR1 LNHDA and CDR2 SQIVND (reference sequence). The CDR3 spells CASRDIPNQPQHF. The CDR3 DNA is TGTGCCAGTAGGGACATACCTAATCAGCCCCAGCATTTT.

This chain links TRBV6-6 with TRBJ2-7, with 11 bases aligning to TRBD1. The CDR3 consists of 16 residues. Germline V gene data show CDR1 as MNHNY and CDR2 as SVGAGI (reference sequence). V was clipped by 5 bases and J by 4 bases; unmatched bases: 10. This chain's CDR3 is CASSPPGQGAMYEQYF. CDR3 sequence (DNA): TGTGCCAGCAGTCCTCCTGGACAGGGGGCGATGTACGAGCAGTACTTC.

This chain's CDR3 is CASSVGGGGEAFF. CDR3 bases: TGTGCCAGCAGCGTCGGCGGGGGGGGCGAAGCTTTCTTT. The J gene is TRBJ1-1, the V gene TRBV9; tentative D call: TRBD1 (6 bases). Germline V gene data show CDR1 as SGDLS and CDR2 as YYNGEE. The CDR3 consists of 13 residues. Deletions cut 2 bases from V and 8 bases from J, with 13 bases between. Together with reference TRBV9 and TRBJ1-1, the CDR3 gives the full variable domain: DSGVTQTPKHLITATGQRVTLRCSPRSGDLSVYWYQQSLDQGLQFLIQYYNGEERAKGNILERFSAQQFPDLHSELNLSSLELGDSALYFCASSVGGGGEAFFGQGTRLTVV.

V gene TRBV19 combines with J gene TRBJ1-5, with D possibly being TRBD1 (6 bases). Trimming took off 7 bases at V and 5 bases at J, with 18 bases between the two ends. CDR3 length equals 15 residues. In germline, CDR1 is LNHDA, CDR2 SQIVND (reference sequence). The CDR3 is CASKPRQDLDQPQHF. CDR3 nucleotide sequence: TGTGCCAGTAAGCCAAGACAGGATTTAGATCAGCCCCAGCATTTT.

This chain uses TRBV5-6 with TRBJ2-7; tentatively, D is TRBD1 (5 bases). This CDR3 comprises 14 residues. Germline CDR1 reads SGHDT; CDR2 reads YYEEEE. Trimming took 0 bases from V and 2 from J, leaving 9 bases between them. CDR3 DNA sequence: TGTGCCAGCAGCTTGGTTTGGACACCCTACGAGCAGTACTTC. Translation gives CASSLVWTPYEQYF.

CDR3 sequence: CASSLGGTLSYGYTF. CDR3 in DNA: TGTGCCAGCAGCTTGGGTGGGACACTATCCTATGGCTACACCTTC. This rearrangement joins TRBV5-4 to TRBJ1-2, with D possibly being TRBD1 (6 bases). The V gene's germline CDR1 is SGHNT and CDR2 YYREEE (reference sequence). The CDR3 runs 15 residues. V gave up 0 bases and J gave up 4 bases, with 13 bases separating them.

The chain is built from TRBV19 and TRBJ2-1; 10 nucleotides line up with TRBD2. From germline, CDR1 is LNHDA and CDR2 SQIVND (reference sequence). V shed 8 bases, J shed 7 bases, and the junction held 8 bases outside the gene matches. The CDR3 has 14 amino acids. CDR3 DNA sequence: TGTGCCAGTCGGACTAGCGGAGGGGGGAATGAGCAGTTCTTC. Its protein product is CASRTSGGGNEQFF.

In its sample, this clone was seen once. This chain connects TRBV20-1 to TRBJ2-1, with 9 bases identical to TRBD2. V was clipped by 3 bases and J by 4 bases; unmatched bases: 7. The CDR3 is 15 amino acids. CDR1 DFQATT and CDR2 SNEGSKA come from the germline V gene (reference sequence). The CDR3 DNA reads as TGCAGTGCTAGTTATGCGGGAGGGAATTACAATGAGCAGTTCTTC. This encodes CSASYAGGNYNEQFF.

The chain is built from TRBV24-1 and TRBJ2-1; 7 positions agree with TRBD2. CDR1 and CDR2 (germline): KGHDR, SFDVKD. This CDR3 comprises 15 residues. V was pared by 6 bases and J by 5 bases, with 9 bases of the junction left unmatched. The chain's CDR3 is CATSKLAPPDNEQFF. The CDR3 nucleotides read TGTGCCACCAGTAAACTAGCGCCCCCGGACAATGAGCAGTTCTTC.

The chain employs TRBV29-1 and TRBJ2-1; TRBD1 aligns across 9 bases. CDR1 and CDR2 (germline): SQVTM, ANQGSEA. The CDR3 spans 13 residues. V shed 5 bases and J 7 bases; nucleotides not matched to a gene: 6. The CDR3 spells CSVTGTGFNEQFF. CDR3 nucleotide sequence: TGCAGCGTTACCGGGACAGGGTTTAATGAGCAGTTCTTC.

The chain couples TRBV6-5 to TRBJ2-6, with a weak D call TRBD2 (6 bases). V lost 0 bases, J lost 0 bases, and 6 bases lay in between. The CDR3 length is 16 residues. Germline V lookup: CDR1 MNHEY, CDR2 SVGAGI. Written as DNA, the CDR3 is TGTGCCAGCAGTTACTCGGGAGGCTCTGGGGCCAACGTCCTGACTTTC. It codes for CASSYSGGSGANVLTF.

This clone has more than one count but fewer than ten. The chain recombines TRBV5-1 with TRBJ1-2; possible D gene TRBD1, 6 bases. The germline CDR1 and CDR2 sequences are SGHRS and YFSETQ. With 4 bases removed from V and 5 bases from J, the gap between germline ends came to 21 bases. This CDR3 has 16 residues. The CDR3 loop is CASSPGQWAGWYGYTF. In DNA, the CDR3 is TGCGCCAGCAGCCCCGGACAGTGGGCTGGTTGGTATGGCTACACCTTC.

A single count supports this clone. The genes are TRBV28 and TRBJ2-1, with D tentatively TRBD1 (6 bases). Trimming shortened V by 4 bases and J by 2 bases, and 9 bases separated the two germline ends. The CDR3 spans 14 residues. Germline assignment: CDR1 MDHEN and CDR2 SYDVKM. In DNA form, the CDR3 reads TGTGCCAGCAGTTGGGGGCAGGCCTACAATGAGCAGTTCTTC. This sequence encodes CASSWGQAYNEQFF. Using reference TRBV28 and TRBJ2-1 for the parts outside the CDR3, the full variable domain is DVKVTQSSRYLVKRTGEKVFLECVQDMDHENMFWYRQDPGLGLRLIYFSYDVKMKEKGDIPEGYSVSREKKERFSLILESASTNQTSMYLCASSWGQAYNEQFFGPGTRLTVL.

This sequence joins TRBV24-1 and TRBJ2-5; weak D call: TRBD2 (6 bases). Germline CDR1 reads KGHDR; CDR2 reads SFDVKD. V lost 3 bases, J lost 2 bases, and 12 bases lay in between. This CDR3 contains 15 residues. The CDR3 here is CATSDAGSPQETQYF. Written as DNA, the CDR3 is TGTGCCACCAGTGATGCCGGGAGCCCACAAGAGACCCAGTACTTC.

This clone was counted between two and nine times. CDR3 DNA sequence: TGCGCCAGCAGCTGGAGCGGGAGTAATGTCGGGGAGCTGTTTTTT. Its translation is CASSWSGSNVGELFF. The V gene is TRBV5-1, the J gene TRBJ2-2; TRBD2 agrees at 8 bases. From germline, CDR1 is SGHRS and CDR2 YFSETQ. CDR3 length equals 15 residues. The junction had 8 bases not matched to a gene; V was cut back by 3 bases and J by 7 bases.

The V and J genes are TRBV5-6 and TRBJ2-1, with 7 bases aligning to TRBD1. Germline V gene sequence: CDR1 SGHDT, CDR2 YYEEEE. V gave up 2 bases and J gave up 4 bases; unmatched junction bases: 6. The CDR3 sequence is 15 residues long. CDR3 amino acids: CASSLRTGVYNEQFF. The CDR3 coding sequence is TGTGCCAGCAGCTTACGGACAGGTGTTTACAATGAGCAGTTCTTC.

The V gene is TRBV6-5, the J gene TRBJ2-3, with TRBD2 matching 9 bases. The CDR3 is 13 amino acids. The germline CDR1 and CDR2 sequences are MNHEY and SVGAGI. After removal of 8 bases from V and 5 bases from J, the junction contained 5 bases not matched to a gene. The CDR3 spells CASSAGGVDTQYF. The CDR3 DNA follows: TGTGCCAGCTCGGCGGGAGGGGTAGATACGCAGTATTTT.

The CDR3 DNA reads as TGTGCCAGCAGTTGGACGGACGGGATTCAGTACTTC. It translates to CASSWTDGIQYF. The gene calls are TRBV28 and TRBJ2-7, with D maybe TRBD2 (5 bases). With 4 bases removed from V and 10 bases from J, the gap between germline ends came to 14 bases. The CDR3 sequence is 12 residues long. Germline-derived CDR1 and CDR2 are MDHEN and SYDVKM.

CDR3 DNA: TGTGCCAGCAGTTTATGGCCGACAGGGAACACCGGGGAGCTGTTTTTT. Translated: CASSLWPTGNTGELFF. The V gene is TRBV28, the J gene TRBJ2-2, with TRBD1 as a possible D gene (6 bases). CDR1 is MDHEN, CDR2 SYDVKM, per germline. CDR3 length equals 16 residues. Trimming removed 0 bases from V and 1 base from J, with 9 bases in between. Full variable domain (rest looked up from reference TRBV28 and TRBJ2-2): DVKVTQSSRYLVKRTGEKVFLECVQDMDHENMFWYRQDPGLGLRLIYFSYDVKMKEKGDIPEGYSVSREKKERFSLILESASTNQTSMYLCASSLWPTGNTGELFFGEGSRLTVL.